This T cell receptor beta chain was sequenced during a study of cytomegalovirus exposure and HLA in healthy donors. Across the study: In a previous analysis, more than 90 million unique TCR beta sequences were found from 150 million to 200 million T cells.

Only one count was recorded for this clone. The antigen remains unidentified. The V end lost 3 bases, the J end lost 0 bases, and 14 bases lay between the germline ends. Germline values: CDR1 SGHRS, CDR2 YFSETQ. This CDR3 is 16 amino acids long. Study-wide findings and caveats: In vitro confirmation showed a few CMV-associated chains to be CMV antigen specific. Some V segments, including TRBV6-2 and TRBV6-3, were excluded as indistinguishable.

Researchers ran the PCR with 60 Vbeta and 13 Jbeta primers. In the source study's methods: Among the unique TCR beta chains that a later analysis counted, 70 million to 85 million in all, around 11 million were shared. TCRdb's table, derived via immunoSEQ multiplex PCR, lists solely in-frame clones and lacks some. V and J calls plus clone size are reproduced from that table; the DNA served to infer D and trimming. The sample records under 150,000 clones, about two thirds being singletons. Sequenced material: PBMCs. The chain combines TRBV5-1 with TRBJ2-3, with D maybe TRBD1 (6 bases). The TCR sequence derives from a woman aged 55-69 years in good health and CMV-seropositive. This chain's CDR3 is CASSSGALASTDTQYF. CDR3 DNA: TGCGCCAGCAGCTCAGGGGCTTTGGCTAGCACAGATACGCAGTATTTT.